Sequencing of this T cell receptor beta chain was carried out in a study of beta chain features in type 1 diabetes (dated by TCRdb to 2016 to 2019). In terms of the full investigation: Mean age, gender distribution, total cell number and subset yield were not different between patients and healthy donors. In the study, recently diagnosed type 1 diabetes patients and matched healthy donors were compared on the TCRB repertoires of their sorted circulating CD4+ T cell subsets. A total of roughly 100 million sorted cells were examined across all samples, and the number of cells per subset was strongly correlated with RNA yield. Regulatory and stem cell-like memory subsets were obtained from only 8 patients and about 8 healthy donors, while naive and central memory subsets were obtained from all 30 or so donors. Study-wide findings and limitations: Shorter templates might have been favored by PCR, but patient and control samples were amplified and corrected together, so both groups would have been affected equally by any skew. Because cDNA rather than genomic DNA was sequenced, highly expressing activated cells could have been over-represented, although no difference in activation and CD3 levels was found between groups. The naive, central memory and regulatory TCRB repertoires appeared to resemble one another more closely among patients than among healthy donors. Because small numbers of individuals were included in the HLA sub-analyses, any influence of HLA type on TCRB rearrangement was left unresolved. In all four CD4+ subsets, TCRB CDR3 length was moderately but significantly shorter in type 1 diabetes patients. Patients with type 1 diabetes made fewer insertions and deleted more nucleotides at VDJ recombination sites, implying thymic rearrangement abnormalities.

The entire isolated RNA was reverse transcribed using the High Capacity cDNA Reverse Transcription Kit, and thus expressed TCRB transcripts were sequenced. Deep immunoSEQ sequencing was applied to naive, central memory and regulatory T cell samples, giving an average of about 3.4 million total reads per sample. Sorted cells were lysed in RLT buffer and RNA was extracted with DNase-treated RNeasy Micro or Mini kits, depending on cell number. To prevent cross-contamination, each cell subset was processed individually, whereas patient and healthy donor samples were processed jointly. The immunoSEQ multiplex PCR was used to amplify TCRB sequences from cDNA, yielding 87-bp fragments that span the CDR3 region. Sequencing of the amplicons was done on the Illumina HiSeq platform. Per the authors' processing: Synthetic template baselines were used to correct PCR bias computationally, reads within Hamming distance 2 were collapsed, and singletons that could not be merged were discarded. Reads were aligned to IMGT to assign V, D and J genes, CDR3 length, and insertions or deletions at six rearrangement sites. Within each subset, clonotype counts were normalized to the number of sorted cells before true diversity and Gini coefficients were calculated with the tcR R package. The overlap coefficient, calculated on TCRB nucleotide sequences, was used to quantify repertoire sharing. Out-of-frame TCRB sequences from naive cells were analyzed to stand in for the pre-selection repertoire. The table was pulled from immuneACCESS by TCRdb, which kept in-frame rearrangements only. Such tables lose some clones; where checked, under half of the loss comes from unresolved V genes, and the rest has no known cause. For V, J and clone size, that table is used; D and trimming come from the DNA. In this sample the table shows around 430,000 clones, roughly 30% of which occur a single time. Of the sample, more than 0.055% falls within the top ten clones.

Relative to germline, V is 1 base shorter and J is 2 bases shorter, with 11 bases between their ends. The CDR3 measures 15 amino acids from cysteine to phenylalanine. Kept here is only the CDR3 DNA, which spans 45 bases and is read in frame from base 1. The germline V gene gives CDR1 as SGHRS and CDR2 as YFSETQ. Each donor gave one peripheral blood draw, roughly 0.11 L on average, collected into heparinised tubes. Using a panel that included CD45RO, CCR7, CD25, CD127, CD95 and CD27, naive, central memory, regulatory and stem cell-like memory CD4+ T cells were sorted on a BD FACSAria II. Every sorted population had a purity above 95%. PBMCs were isolated immediately by Lymphoprep density gradient centrifugation and stained directly without culture. So that batch effects would be minimized, each experiment stained and sorted samples in pairs, pairing one healthy donor with one patient. As for this clone: Its specific antigen is unknown. No much larger clone exists at a distance of one base, and base qualities are not known.

Sequenced: naive CD4+ T cells from blood. The meaning of the sample's cell subset or site label: true naive CD4+ T cells. The chain is encoded by TRBV5-1 joined to TRBJ2-3, and possibly TRBD1, on 8 matching bases. The receptor was isolated from a man between 18 and 29 years old in good health. The DNA sequence is TGCGCCAGCAGCTTGACAGGGGGGGCCACAGATACGCAGTATTTT. It translates as CASSLTGGATDTQYF.